Below are 12 T cell receptor beta chains sequenced from a single sample in a study of blood T cell repertoires in COVID-19. Libraries were prepared by immunoSEQ multiplex PCR; TCRdb keeps only in-frame clonotypes and omits some of them. The data show 230,000 or so clones, with 75% to 90% seen just once and 5.1% held by the top ten. Source material: peripheral blood. All receptors derive from a human donor in a cohort sampled during active COVID-19.

CDR3 in DNA: TGCGCCAGCAGCTTGGCTTATGAGCAGTTCTTC. This gives the protein CASSLAYEQFF. V is TRBV5-1 and J is TRBJ2-1; D uncertain. The germline V and J ends were trimmed by 0 bases and 8 bases, with 3 bases remaining between them. CDR1 and CDR2 (germline): SGHRS, YFSETQ. There are 11 residues in the CDR3.

This clone is judged medium-sized. The chain is built from TRBV27 and TRBJ2-7, with 7 bases that match TRBD2. Germline V gives CDR1 MNHEY, CDR2 SMNVEV (reference sequence). The CDR3 is 14 residues long. The V gene end was trimmed by 0 bases and the J gene end by 5 bases; junction bases not matched to a gene: 4. CDR3 nucleotide sequence: TGTGCCAGCAGTTTATCTAGCGGGCACGACGAGCAGTACTTC. Its translation: CASSLSSGHDEQYF.

The chain employs TRBV7-9 and TRBJ2-1; 8 bases map to TRBD2. Per the germline V gene, CDR1 is SEHNR and CDR2 is FQNEAQ (reference sequence). The J segment lost 4 bases and the V segment lost 6 bases, leaving 14 bases of the junction unmatched. This CDR3 has 17 residues. The DNA for the CDR3 is TGTGCCAGCAGGGCCCCCTACCGGGAGGGTTTTTACAATGAGCAGTTCTTC. It specifies CASRAPYREGFYNEQFF.

The chain joins TRBV11-2 to TRBJ1-2; no definite D call. The CDR3 runs to 14 residues. Germline V gene sequence: CDR1 SGHAT, CDR2 FQNNGV. The ends were cut back, 1 base at V and 2 bases at J, with 8 bases in the middle. CDR3 nucleotides: TGTGCCAGCAGCTTAGGCCCGGGAAACTATGGCTACACCTTC. It translates to CASSLGPGNYGYTF.

The count of this clone is one. J is TRBJ2-5 and V is TRBV6-5; D possibly corresponds to TRBD2 (6 bases). There are 13 residues in the CDR3. Per the germline V gene, CDR1 is MNHEY and CDR2 is SVGAGI. Between the trimmed V and J ends, which lost 6 bases and 2 bases, there was a span of 10 bases. The CDR3 reads CASSAGTQETQYF. CDR3 coding DNA: TGTGCCAGCAGCGCCGGGACTCAAGAGACCCAGTACTTC.

V and J are TRBV19 and TRBJ2-7, with D perhaps TRBD1 (5 bases). Germline V gives CDR1 LNHDA, CDR2 SQIVND (reference sequence). V lost 5 bases and J lost 2, with 13 bases in between. The CDR3 is made up of 14 amino acids. DNA of the CDR3: TGTGCCAGTAGTGGCTTGGGGCGAACCTACGAGCAGTACTTC. Its protein is CASSGLGRTYEQYF.

This clone was observed a handful of times. The chain carries TRBV4-2 and TRBJ1-2, with 9 bases fitting TRBD1. The germline V gene has CDR1 LGHNA and CDR2 YNFKEQ. CDR3 length: 14 residues. With V trimmed by 3 bases and J by 5 bases, 4 bases remained unmatched. The CDR3 reads CASSQDRGWYGYTF. The CDR3 nucleotides are TGTGCCAGCAGCCAGGACAGGGGTTGGTATGGCTACACCTTC.

This sequence joins TRBV9 and TRBJ1-1; 11 bases fit TRBD1. Germline-derived CDR1 and CDR2 are SGDLS and YYNGEE. The junction had 3 bases not matched to a gene; V was cut back by 5 bases and J by 0 bases. The CDR3 extends over 15 amino acids. In nucleotides, the CDR3 is TGTGCCAGCAGGAGGGACAGGGGGATGAACACTGAAGCTTTCTTT. This codes for CASRRDRGMNTEAFF.

V usage is TRBV30 and J usage is TRBJ2-7; TRBD1 is a possible D gene (6 bases). CDR1 and CDR2 (germline): GTSNPN, SVGIG (reference sequence). The CDR3 totals 15 residues. Trimming removed 2 bases from V and 0 bases from J, with 14 bases in between. The chain's CDR3 is CAWSPVQGHSYEQYF. In DNA form, the CDR3 reads TGTGCCTGGAGTCCGGTCCAGGGGCACTCCTACGAGCAGTACTTC.

The V gene is TRBV19, the J gene TRBJ1-4; a possible D gene is TRBD1 (5 bases). V gave up 5 bases and J gave up 6 bases, with 13 bases separating them. There are 14 residues in the CDR3. The germline CDR1 and CDR2 sequences are LNHDA and SQIVND (reference sequence). The CDR3 here is CASSLDRGYEKLFF. The DNA for the CDR3 is TGTGCCAGTAGTCTCGATAGGGGCTATGAAAAACTGTTTTTT.

The genes are TRBV6-5 and TRBJ1-5; D unclear. The germline V gene has CDR1 MNHEY and CDR2 SVGAGI. V lost 0 bases and J lost 6, with 6 bases in between. The CDR3 consists of 13 residues. CDR3 protein: CASSYSRVQPQHF. In DNA, the CDR3 is TGTGCCAGCAGTTACTCGAGGGTTCAGCCCCAGCATTTT.

The V call is TRBV25-1, the J call TRBJ2-7; possibly TRBD2 for D (7 bases). The ends were cut back, 8 bases at V and 2 bases at J, with 16 bases in the middle. CDR1 and CDR2 from the germline V gene are MGHDK and SYGVNS. The CDR3 extends over 14 amino acids. The CDR3 DNA reads as TGTGCCAGCGGGGAGGGGGACCCACCCTACGAGCAGTACTTC. Translated: CASGEGDPPYEQYF.